This note documents a single T cell receptor (beta chain) sequence. The CDR3 is 13 residues long. V was pared by 10 bases and J by 5 bases, with 17 bases between. Looked up from germline, CDR1 is MNHEY and CDR2 is SVGAGI. These data belong to a study of blood T cell repertoires in COVID-19. Whole-study context: The samples span acute and convalescent COVID-19 from the United States, Italy and Spain. PBMCs, B-cell-depleted T cells, or T cells were the source of the cDNA or gDNA that made up the material.

In the original workflow: How many nucleated cells were present was estimated from reference gene primer amplification. TCRdb's copy holds only in-frame clones and misses some; the assay was immunoSEQ multiplex PCR. The V and J calls and clone size were taken over from that table, and D and trimming were inferred from the DNA. The sample has roughly 150,000 clones; over 70% are singletons. The source material was peripheral blood. The genes are TRBV6-5 and TRBJ2-5; D uncertain. This receptor was taken from a woman in her 70s who had recovered from COVID-19. The CDR3 DNA follows: TGTGCCACCCGAAAGGCTGAGGTGGAGACCCAGTACTTC. Protein: CATRKAEVETQYF.